This record looks at one T cell receptor beta chain sequence and its context. Its specificity is unknown. The source of the sample is a study of long-term antiretroviral therapy in people with HIV. Background on the study: It was about a decade before the 2015 immediate-ART recommendation that the earliest samples were taken.

Each specimen consisted of about 0.85-10 million cryopreserved PBMC prior to extraction of DNA. General observations from the study: There were no data on ART adherence, viral resistance or therapy changes, a gap that limits inferences about post-ART repertoire changes. Possibly under older ART regimens, blood was drawn between the mid-2000s and the late 2010s.

Investigators performed immunoSEQ version v3.0 at survey level. Profiling relied on immunoSEQ multiplex PCR, and the TCRdb table lists in-frame clones only, not all of them. The sample yields some 24,000 clones, roughly 86% seen once. This clonotype was sampled from a man aged 25-45 years with HIV. Sequenced material: unsorted PBMCs, taken 4.4 years after starting antiretroviral therapy.

CDR3 nucleotide sequence: TGTGCCAGCAGTCTGGGACAGGGGGTCACTGAAGCTTTCTTT. Amino acids: CASSLGQGVTEAFF. The chain couples TRBV27 to TRBJ1-1; the match to TRBD1 covers 11 bases. V was clipped by 5 bases and J by 4 bases; unmatched bases: 3. This CDR3 is built from 14 residues. Germline CDR1 MNHEY, CDR2 SMNVEV (reference sequence).